These T cell receptor beta chains were read from a single sample in a study of regulatory T cells in long-lasting Graves disease. MiXCR, applied by TCRdb to the multiplex PCR reads, yields one record per CDR3 protein. Of some 490,000 distinct CDR3 sequences in the sample, 12% were seen once. These data also featured in a second study, about T cells in Graves' hyperthyroidism and ophthalmopathy.

Sequenced here: peripheral blood mononuclear cells (PBMCs), sampled at new diagnosis, from a patient treated with antithyroid drugs. These receptors came from a woman aged 25 to 39 with Graves disease. Both conserved end residues are part of each CDR3. A D gene is named only where the DNA matches it firmly. Clone size appears in some rows only: once, few, many, or a class for an expanded clone.

clone size | D gene | J gene | V gene | CDR3 DNA | CDR3 protein
- | - | TRBJ2-1 | TRBV11-3 | TGTGCCAGCAGCTTGGCCGGGTCAGGGGCAATCTACAATGAGCAGTTCTTC | CASSLAGSGAIYNEQFF
few | - | TRBJ2-1 | TRBV7-2 | TGTGCCAGCAGCATGACCCGGGCGGCCGATGAGCAGTTCTTC | CASSMTRAADEQFF
few | - | TRBJ2-2 | TRBV6-5 | TGTGCCAGCAGTTCTTACACCGGGGAGCCGTTTTTT | CASSSYTGEPFF
many | - | TRBJ1-1 | TRBV13 | TGTGCCAGCAGCCTACCGGGACGGAACACTGAAGCTTTCTTT | CASSLPGRNTEAFF
many | - | TRBJ2-2 | TRBV27 | TGTGCCAGCAGTTTATTGCCTCCTGGGGAGCTGTTTTTT | CASSLLPPGELFF
many | - | TRBJ1-4 | TRBV12-3/TRBV12-4 | TGTGCCAGCAGAGGGAACCCTAATGAAAAACTGTTTTTT | CASRGNPNEKLFF
many | - | TRBJ2-3 | TRBV6-2/TRBV6-3 | TGTGCCAGCAGTTGGGGGCCCCTCGAGGATACGCAGTATTTT | CASSWGPLEDTQYF
many | TRBD1 | TRBJ1-6 | TRBV2 | TGTGCCAGCAGGCCGGGACAGGGGTGGTCACCCCTCCACTTT | CASRPGQGWSPLHF
many | - | TRBJ2-7 | TRBV12-3/TRBV12-4 | TGTGCCAGCAGTTCATCGTTAACTGGGATCTACGAGCAGTACTTC | CASSSSLTGIYEQYF
few | - | TRBJ2-3 | TRBV12-5 | TGTGCTAGTGGTTTGGGCTACTCCGGCACAGATACGCAGTATTTT | CASGLGYSGTDTQYF
- | - | TRBJ2-5 | TRBV20-1 | TGCAGTGCTAGTAGACACTCCCAAGAGACCCAGTACTTC | CSASRHSQETQYF
many | - | TRBJ1-6 | TRBV27 | TGTGCCAGCAGTTTATCAAATCCCCAACCTTTGGGTAATTCACCCCTCCACTTT | CASSLSNPQPLGNSPLHF
few | TRBD2 | TRBJ2-1 | TRBV4-1 | TGCGCCAGCAGCCCGTCTCGCGGGAGGGATTACAATGAGCAGTTCTTC | CASSPSRGRDYNEQFF